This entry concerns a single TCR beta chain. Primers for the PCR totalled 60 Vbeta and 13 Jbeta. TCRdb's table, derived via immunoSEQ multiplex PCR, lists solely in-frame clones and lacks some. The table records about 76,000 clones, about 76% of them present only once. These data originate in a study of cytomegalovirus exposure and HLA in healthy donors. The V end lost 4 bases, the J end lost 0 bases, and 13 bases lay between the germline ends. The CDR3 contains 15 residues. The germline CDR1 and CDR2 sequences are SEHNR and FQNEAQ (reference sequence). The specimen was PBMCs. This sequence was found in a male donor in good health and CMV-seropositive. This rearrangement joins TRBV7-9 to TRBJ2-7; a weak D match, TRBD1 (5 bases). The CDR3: CASSYPGHHSYEQYF. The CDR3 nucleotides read TGTGCCAGCAGCTACCCAGGACACCACTCCTACGAGCAGTACTTC.